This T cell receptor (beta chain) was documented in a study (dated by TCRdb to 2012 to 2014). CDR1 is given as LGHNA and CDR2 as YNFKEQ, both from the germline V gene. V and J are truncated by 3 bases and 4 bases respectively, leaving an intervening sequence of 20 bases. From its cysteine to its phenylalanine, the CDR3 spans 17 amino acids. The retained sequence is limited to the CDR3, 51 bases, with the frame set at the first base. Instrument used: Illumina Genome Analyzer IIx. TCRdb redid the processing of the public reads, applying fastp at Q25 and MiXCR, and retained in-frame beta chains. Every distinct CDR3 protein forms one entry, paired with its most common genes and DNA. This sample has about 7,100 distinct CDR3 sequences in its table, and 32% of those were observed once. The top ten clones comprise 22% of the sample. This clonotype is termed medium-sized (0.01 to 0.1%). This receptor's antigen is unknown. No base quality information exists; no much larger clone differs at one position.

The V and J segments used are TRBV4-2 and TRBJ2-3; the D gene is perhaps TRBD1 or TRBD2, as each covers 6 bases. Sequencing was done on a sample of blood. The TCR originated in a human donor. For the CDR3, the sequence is CASSHAEGGDGADTQYF. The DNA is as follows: TGTGCCAGCAGCCACGCGGAGGGGGGAGACGGGGCAGATACGCAGTATTTT.